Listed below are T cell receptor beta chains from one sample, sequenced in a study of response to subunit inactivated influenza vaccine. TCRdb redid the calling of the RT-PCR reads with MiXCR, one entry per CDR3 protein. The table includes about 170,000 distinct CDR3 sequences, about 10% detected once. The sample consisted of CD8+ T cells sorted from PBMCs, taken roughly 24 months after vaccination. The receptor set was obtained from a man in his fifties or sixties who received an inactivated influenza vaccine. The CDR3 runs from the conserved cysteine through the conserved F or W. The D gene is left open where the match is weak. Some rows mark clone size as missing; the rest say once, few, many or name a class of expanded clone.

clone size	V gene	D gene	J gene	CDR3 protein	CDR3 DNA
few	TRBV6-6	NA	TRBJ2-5	CARFRDEAQYF	TGTGCCAGGTTTCGTGATGAGGCCCAGTACTTC
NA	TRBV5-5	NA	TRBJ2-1	CASSSKWNEQFF	TGTGCCAGCAGCTCCAAGTGGAATGAGCAGTTCTTC
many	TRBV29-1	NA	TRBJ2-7	CSVDNGSYEQYF	TGCAGCGTTGACAACGGATCCTACGAGCAGTACTTC
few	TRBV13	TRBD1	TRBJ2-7	CASSSPGTAREQYF	TGTGCCAGCAGTTCCCCCGGGACAGCCCGCGAGCAGTACTTC
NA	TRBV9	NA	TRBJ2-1	CASSVSPVFDEQFF	TGTGCCAGCAGCGTATCCCCCGTTTTCGATGAGCAGTTCTTC
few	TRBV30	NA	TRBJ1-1	CAWSVLEFVNTEAFF	TGTGCCTGGAGTGTACTAGAGTTTGTGAACACTGAAGCTTTCTTT
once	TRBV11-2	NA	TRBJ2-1	CASSLAAGMNEQFF	TGTGCCAGCAGCTTAGCTGCAGGGATGAATGAGCAGTTCTTC
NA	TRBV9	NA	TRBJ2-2	CASSVGSGAGELFF	TGTGCCAGCAGCGTAGGTTCAGGGGCCGGGGAGCTGTTTTTT
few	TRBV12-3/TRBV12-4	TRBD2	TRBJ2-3	CASSFGLAGWTDTQYF	TGTGCCAGCAGTTTCGGACTAGCGGGGTGGACAGATACGCAGTATTTT
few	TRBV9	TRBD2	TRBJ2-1	CASSVRTSGREPYNEQFF	TGTGCCAGCAGCGTCCGGACTAGCGGGAGAGAACCTTACAATGAGCAGTTCTTC
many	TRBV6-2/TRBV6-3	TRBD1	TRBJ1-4	CASSYERSGTDPGKLFF	TGTGCCAGCAGCTACGAACGTTCCGGGACAGATCCTGGAAAACTGTTTTTT
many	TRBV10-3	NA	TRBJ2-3	CAISETRMDTQYF	TGTGCCATCAGCGAAACGAGAATGGATACGCAGTATTTT
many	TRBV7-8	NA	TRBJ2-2	CASSSWGRDRTGELFF	TGTGCCAGCAGCTCCTGGGGTAGAGATCGGACCGGGGAGCTGTTTTTT
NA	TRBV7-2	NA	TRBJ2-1	CASSFRSSGYSYNEQFF	TGTGCCAGCAGCTTTAGGTCCAGCGGCTACTCCTACAATGAGCAGTTCTTC
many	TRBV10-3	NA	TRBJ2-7	CAISEPRGSFMQYF	TGTGCCATCAGTGAGCCCCGGGGCTCTTTTATGCAGTACTTC
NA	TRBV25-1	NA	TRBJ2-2	CASGLQGRATGELFF	TGTGCCAGCGGACTACAGGGGAGGGCCACCGGGGAGCTGTTTTTT
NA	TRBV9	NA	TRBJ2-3	CASSVGGGNAADTQYF	TGTGCCAGCAGCGTAGGGGGTGGGAATGCGGCAGATACGCAGTATTTT
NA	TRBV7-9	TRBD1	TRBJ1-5	CASSSTGVLGPQHF	TGTGCCAGCAGCTCAACAGGGGTTCTAGGACCCCAGCATTTT
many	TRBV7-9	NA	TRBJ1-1	CASSLSQGGTEAFF	TGTGCCAGCAGCTTAAGTCAGGGAGGCACTGAAGCTTTCTTT
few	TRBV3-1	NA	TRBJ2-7	CASSPRPGEPYEQYF	TGTGCCAGCAGCCCTCGACCCGGGGAACCCTACGAGCAGTACTTC
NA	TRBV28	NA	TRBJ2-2	CASTRVGNTGELFF	TGTGCCAGCACAAGGGTCGGGAACACCGGGGAGCTGTTTTTT
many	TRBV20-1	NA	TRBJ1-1	CSARDRDLHEAFF	TGCAGTGCTAGGGACCGGGACCTACATGAAGCTTTCTTT
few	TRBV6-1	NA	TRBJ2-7	CASSELQGEYSYEQYF	TGTGCCAGCAGTGAATTACAGGGTGAATATTCCTACGAGCAGTACTTC
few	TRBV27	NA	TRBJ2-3	CASSLAMGSTDTQYF	TGTGCCAGCAGTTTAGCCATGGGTAGCACAGATACGCAGTATTTT
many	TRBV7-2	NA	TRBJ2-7	CASSSQGYEQYF	TGTGCCAGCAGCTCACAGGGATACGAGCAGTACTTC
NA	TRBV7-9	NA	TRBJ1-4	CATFTGGTNEKLFF	TGTGCCACCTTTACGGGGGGAACTAATGAAAAACTGTTTTTT
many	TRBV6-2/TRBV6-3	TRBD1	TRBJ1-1	CASIPDRVTEAFF	TGTGCCAGCATTCCGGACAGGGTGACTGAAGCTTTCTTT
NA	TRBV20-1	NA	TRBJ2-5	CSARDLSGEMETQYF	TGCAGTGCTAGAGATCTCTCGGGAGAGATGGAGACCCAGTACTTC
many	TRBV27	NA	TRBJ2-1	CASSPREDEQFF	TGTGCCAGCAGTCCACGTGAGGATGAGCAGTTCTTC
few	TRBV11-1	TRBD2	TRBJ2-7	CASSTSGRASEQYF	TGTGCCAGCAGCACTAGCGGGAGGGCTTCCGAGCAGTACTTC
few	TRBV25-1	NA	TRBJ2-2	CASSEKGTGELFF	TGTGCCAGCAGTGAAAAGGGCACCGGGGAGCTGTTTTTT
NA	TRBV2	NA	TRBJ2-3	CASNAPGTSTDTQYF	TGTGCCAGCAACGCCCCCGGGACTAGCACAGATACGCAGTATTTT
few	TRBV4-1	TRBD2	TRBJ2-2	CASSKDGTSGRDTGELFF	TGCGCCAGCAGCAAAGACGGGACTAGCGGGAGGGACACCGGGGAGCTGTTTTTT
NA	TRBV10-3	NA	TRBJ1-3	CAISESGTSGNTIYF	TGTGCCATCAGTGAGTCCGGGACTTCTGGAAACACCATATATTTT
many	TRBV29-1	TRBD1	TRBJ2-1	CSVEGPGQVYNEQFF	TGCAGCGTTGAAGGTCCCGGACAGGTCTACAATGAGCAGTTCTTC
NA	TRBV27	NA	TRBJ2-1	CASSDTYNEQFF	TGTGCCAGCAGCGACACCTACAATGAGCAGTTCTTC
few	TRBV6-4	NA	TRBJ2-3	CASSRQDSTDTQYF	TGTGCCAGCAGTCGACAGGACAGCACAGATACGCAGTATTTT
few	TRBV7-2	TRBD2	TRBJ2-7	CASSFASGGNYEQYF	TGTGCCAGCAGCTTTGCTAGCGGGGGGAACTACGAGCAGTACTTC
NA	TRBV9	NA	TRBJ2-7	CASSVATGPSYEQYF	TGTGCCAGCAGCGTAGCGACAGGACCCTCCTACGAGCAGTACTTC
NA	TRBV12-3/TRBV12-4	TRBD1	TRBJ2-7	CASSNRAGQGYEQYF	TGTGCCAGCAGTAATAGAGCGGGACAGGGTTACGAGCAGTACTTC
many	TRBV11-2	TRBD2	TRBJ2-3	CASSPLAGTDTQYF	TGTGCCAGCAGCCCACTAGCGGGGACAGATACGCAGTATTTT
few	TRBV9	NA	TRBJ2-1	CASSPNNEQFF	TGTGCCAGCAGCCCTAACAATGAGCAGTTCTTC
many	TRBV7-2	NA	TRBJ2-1	CASSLVVGGNEQFF	TGTGCCAGCAGCTTAGTAGTCGGAGGAAATGAGCAGTTCTTC
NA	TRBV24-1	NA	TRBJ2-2	CATSGPTGELFF	TGTGCCACCAGTGGGCCCACCGGGGAGCTGTTTTTT
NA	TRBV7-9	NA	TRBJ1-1	CASSLRVEAFF	TGTGCCAGCAGCCTAAGGGTCGAAGCTTTCTTT
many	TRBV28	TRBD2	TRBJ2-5	CASSVWEGGQETQYF	TGTGCCAGCAGTGTGTGGGAGGGCGGCCAAGAGACCCAGTACTTC
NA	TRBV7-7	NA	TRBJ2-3	CASSLDLTDTQYF	TGTGCTAGCAGCTTGGATCTCACAGATACGCAGTATTTT
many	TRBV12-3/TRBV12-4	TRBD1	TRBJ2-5	CASIMTGVQETQYF	TGTGCCAGCATCATGACAGGGGTCCAAGAGACCCAGTACTTC